The next 8 T cell receptor beta chains were all read from a single sample in a study of spatial heterogeneity in lung cancer (dated by TCRdb to about 2019). What the authors observed across the whole study: A correlation was observed between the number of expanded intratumoral alpha and beta TCRs and the tumor nonsynonymous mutation count.

Receptors were amplified or captured by 5' RACE. Sequencing used a NextSeq 500. TCRdb trimmed public reads at Q25 via fastp, called clones via MiXCR and kept in-frame beta chains. Duplicate CDR3 protein sequences are folded into a single record with the most common DNA and genes. In this sample the table shows about 9,800 distinct CDR3 sequences, about 5.7% of which occur a single time. Clones ranked in the top ten supply 10% of the sample. Reading the label with the study, this specimen's time point is: sample taken at primary tumor resection. No cognate antigen is known for these TCRs. The starting material was lung tumor tissue, obtained at surgery. The receptors shown here come from a male donor with early-stage non-small cell lung cancer.

This clonotype was recorded at least ten times. A read error may account for a junction end that differs from germline. This beta chain is an off-target read within a library intended for alpha chains, so its frequency means little. V usage is TRBV10-3 and J usage is TRBJ1-1, with 7 bases that match TRBD1. Germline lookup yields CDR1 ENHRY and CDR2 SYGVKD. The CDR3 has 14 amino acids. For the CDR3, the DNA is TGTGCCATCACTGAGACAGGGAAAGGGACTGAAGCTTTCTTT. It specifies CAITETGKGTEAFF.

Judged by abundance, this clonotype is medium-sized. Since the library was made to target alpha chains, this beta chain is a stray read and its abundance is not meaningful. V and J are TRBV12-3 or TRBV12-4 and TRBJ1-6; the D gene is possibly TRBD1 (5 bases). This CDR3 contains 13 residues. The V and J ends lost 3 bases and 8 bases respectively, with 8 bases between them. CDR3 in DNA: TGTGCCAGCAGTTTTGGGGGTTATTCACCCCTCCACTTT. Encoded protein: CASSFGGYSPLHF.

This clonotype was observed many times. This beta chain is off target for a library built for alpha chains, so its abundance means little. The chain has TRBV20-1 and TRBJ1-1, with D perhaps TRBD1 (5 bases). Trimming left V 5 bases short and J 5 bases short, with 21 bases between. This CDR3 is built from 15 residues. The germline V gene has CDR1 DFQATT and CDR2 SNEGSKA (reference sequence). The DNA of the CDR3 is TGCAGTGCTCCTAAAGGCCGGGGGAAGGGGACTGAAGCTTTCTTT. Translated: CSAPKGRGKGTEAFF.

This clonotype was seen repeatedly, ten times or more. This beta chain came through as a stray read in a library set up for alpha chains, and its size says little. The J gene is TRBJ1-2, the V gene TRBV28; maybe TRBD1 (5 bases). Germline V gene lookup returns CDR1 MDHEN and CDR2 SYDVKM. This CDR3 spans 14 amino acids. The V end lost 5 bases, the J end lost 8 bases, and 18 bases lay between the germline ends. CDR3 protein: CASSLRDRLDGYTF. CDR3 DNA sequence: TGTGCCAGCAGTCTCCGGGACCGATTAGACGGCTACACCTTC.

This clonotype was recorded at least ten times. This beta chain is an unintended read in a library built for alpha chains; its size means little. V and J are TRBV28 and TRBJ1-2; 11 bases align to TRBD1. With V trimmed by 1 base and J by 8 bases, 9 bases remained unmatched. There are 16 residues in the CDR3. Looked up from germline, CDR1 is MDHEN and CDR2 is SYDVKM. The CDR3 region has the DNA TGTGCCAGCAGTTTATCAAGGGACAGGGGGATTTTGGGCTACACCTTC. Translated: CASSLSRDRGILGYTF.

In its sample, this clonotype was seen many times. For a library built for alpha chains, this beta chain is a stray read; little rests on its size. V usage is TRBV7-8 and J usage is TRBJ1-1; 7 nucleotides agree with TRBD1. J gave up 1 base and V 1 base, and 12 bases lay outside the gene matches. The CDR3 length is 18 residues. Germline V gene lookup returns CDR1 SGHVS and CDR2 FQNEAQ. CDR3 coding DNA: TGTGCCAGCAGCTTAGTCGGTTTCTACGGGACAGCGAACACTGAAGCTTTCTTT. Residues: CASSLVGFYGTANTEAFF.

By share, this clonotype counts as medium-sized. Little can be read into the size of this beta chain, an off-target read in a library designed for alpha chains. The chain joins TRBV5-1 to TRBJ2-7; 7 bases are a match to TRBD2. Trimming removed 2 bases from V and 0 bases from J; junction bases left unmatched: 5. The CDR3 covers 15 residues. Germline loops: CDR1 SGHRS, CDR2 YFSETQ. In DNA, the CDR3 is TGCGCCAGCAGCTTTCTAGCGGAGAGCTCCTACGAGCAGTACTTC. This encodes CASSFLAESSYEQYF.

This clonotype was recorded many times. Being off target in a library aimed at alpha chains, this beta chain has a size of little meaning. The chain has TRBV18 and TRBJ2-7; 11 bases are shared with TRBD1. Germline loops: CDR1 KGHSH, CDR2 LQKENI. The CDR3 has 15 amino acids. J lost 1 base, V lost 5 bases, and 4 bases had no gene match. The DNA of the CDR3 is TGTGCCAGCTCAGTGGGACAGGGGGTTTCCTACGAGCAGTACGTC. It is translated as CASSVGQGVSYEQYV.